Described below is a single T cell receptor (beta chain) sequence and its context. This sample stems from a study of T cells in localized non-small cell lung cancer. This table comes from immunoSEQ multiplex PCR, and its TCRdb copy is limited to in-frame clones, with some not included. The sample records 70,000 or so clones, roughly 83% being singletons. The material was peripheral blood, obtained before any cancer treatment. The source of this sequence is a female donor at least 60 years old with stage I lung adenocarcinoma.

In DNA, the CDR3 is TGTGCCAGCAGTGAACCCCTCAGATATCAGGCCCCATGGGAGACCCAGTACTTC. This gives the protein CASSEPLRYQAPWETQYF. The chain uses TRBV6-1 and TRBJ2-5; D is unclear. CDR3 length: 18 amino acids. V dropped 2 bases and J dropped 5 bases, with 24 bases sitting between them. Per germline, CDR1 MNHNS and CDR2 SASEGT.